Presented here are 26 T cell receptor beta chains from one specimen sequenced in a study of shared clonotypes between healthy human individuals. TCRdb's table, derived via immunoSEQ multiplex PCR, lists solely in-frame clones and lacks some. The table shows 2 million to 2.5 million clones, with about 90% occurring only once. The sequencing sample was made of naive CD4+ T cells from PBMCs. Regarding subset: CD45RA+ positively selected. The receptors were sampled from a man in his late teens or twenties in good health. Some clones in this sample may be carry-over from other donors' samples.

V gene TRBV5-4 combines with J gene TRBJ1-4; D gene uncertain. Germline lookup yields CDR1 SGHNT and CDR2 YYREEE (reference sequence). The V end was cut by 2 bases, the J end by 10 bases, with 6 bases between. The CDR3 runs to 11 residues. CDR3: CASSFEGKLFF. The CDR3 coding sequence is TGTGCCAGCAGCTTCGAAGGAAAACTGTTTTTT.

The V call is TRBV27, the J call TRBJ2-7; 9 bases agree with TRBD2. Trimming took 3 bases from V and 2 from J; bases not matched to a gene: 17. Germline-derived CDR1 and CDR2 are MNHEY and SMNVEV (reference sequence). The CDR3 length is 19 residues. This chain's CDR3 is CASSFSSPRGRANPYEQYF. The CDR3 coding sequence is TGTGCCAGCAGTTTTTCCTCACCGCGCGGGAGGGCCAACCCCTACGAGCAGTACTTC.

This clone was seen just once. This rearrangement joins TRBV7-2 to TRBJ2-5; D is unresolved. The germline CDR1 and CDR2 sequences are SGHTA and FQGNSA. V dropped 5 bases and J dropped 5 bases, with 21 bases sitting between them. The CDR3 spans 16 residues. The CDR3 spells CASSPSPPASGETQYF. The CDR3 nucleotides read TGTGCCAGCAGCCCGAGCCCCCCTGCGAGTGGTGAGACCCAGTACTTC.

The chain links TRBV6-6 to TRBJ2-2; a weak D match, TRBD2 (5 bases). Trimming cost V 6 bases and J 3 bases, with 11 bases left between them. The CDR3 extends over 14 amino acids. Germline V gene data show CDR1 as MNHNY and CDR2 as SVGAGI (reference sequence). The CDR3 reads CASRGWGDTGELFF. CDR3 DNA sequence: TGTGCCAGCAGGGGGTGGGGAGACACCGGGGAGCTGTTTTTT.

This clone is a singleton in its sample. The CDR3 loop is CASSPRKDYGYTF. The CDR3 DNA is TGTGCCAGCAGTCCCCGGAAAGACTATGGCTACACCTTC. V and J are TRBV6-6 and TRBJ1-2; the D is unclear. Germline CDR1 is MNHNY and CDR2 is SVGAGI (reference sequence). The CDR3 consists of 13 residues. Trimming removed 5 bases at V and 3 bases at J, with 10 bases between.

V usage is TRBV6-5 and J usage is TRBJ2-7; the D gene is possibly TRBD1 (6 bases). The length of the CDR3 is 13 residues. Germline values: CDR1 MNHEY, CDR2 SVGAGI. The V end lost 7 bases, the J end lost 5 bases, and 15 bases lay between the germline ends. CDR3 nucleotides: TGTGCCAGCATGCGGAACAGGGAAAACGAGCAGTACTTC. Translation gives CASMRNRENEQYF.

In DNA form, the CDR3 reads TGTGCCAGCAGGGGCGGGAAGAACGAGCAGTACTTC. Translating it yields CASRGGKNEQYF. The chain joins TRBV6-6 to TRBJ2-7; a possible D gene is TRBD2 (6 bases). The CDR3 has 12 residues. CDR1 and CDR2 (germline): MNHNY, SVGAGI (reference sequence). V was clipped by 6 bases and J by 5 bases, with 11 bases between them.

The chain combines TRBV28 with TRBJ1-1; D ambiguous. The length of the CDR3 is 14 residues. Trimming stripped 5 bases from V and 0 bases from J, with 10 bases between. Germline V gene sequence: CDR1 MDHEN, CDR2 SYDVKM. CDR3 nucleotide sequence: TGTGCCAGCAGTAGTAACTCCATGAACACTGAAGCTTTCTTT. It is translated as CASSSNSMNTEAFF.

This clone was observed a single time. Other DNA sequences in this sample translate to the same CDR3. The V call is TRBV7-9, the J call TRBJ1-1, with D unclear. The germline V gene encodes CDR1 SEHNR and CDR2 FQNEAQ (reference sequence). Trimming shortened V by 3 bases and J by 1 base, and 9 bases separated the two germline ends. CDR3 length equals 14 residues. CDR3 in amino acids: CASSLGRPNTEAFF. In nucleotides, the CDR3 is TGTGCCAGCAGCTTGGGCAGGCCGAACACTGAAGCTTTCTTT.

This chain uses TRBV6-5 with TRBJ2-5; D unresolved. Between the trimmed V and J ends, which lost 2 bases and 5 bases, there was a span of 12 bases. The CDR3 is 14 residues long. Germline V gene sequence: CDR1 MNHEY, CDR2 SVGAGI. The DNA of the CDR3 is TGTGCCAGCAGTTACCAGACCAGTGGGGAGACCCAGTACTTC. Translated: CASSYQTSGETQYF.

This chain connects TRBV19 to TRBJ2-1; the match to TRBD2 covers 11 bases. Germline V CDR1 and CDR2: LNHDA, SQIVND (reference sequence). With 8 bases clipped from V and 11 bases from J, the junction kept 11 bases outside the gene matches. The CDR3 runs to 14 residues. The CDR3 region is CASGSGTSGRKQFF. In DNA, the CDR3 is TGTGCCAGTGGATCCGGGACTAGCGGACGAAAGCAGTTCTTC.

The chain couples TRBV28 to TRBJ1-1; unclear D gene. The CDR3 length is 15 residues. The V gene's germline CDR1 is MDHEN and CDR2 SYDVKM. V was pared by 1 base and J by 1 base, with 10 bases between. The CDR3 coding sequence is TGTGCCAGCAGTTTATATGGCAAACCGAACACTGAAGCTTTCTTT. Translation: CASSLYGKPNTEAFF.

The J gene is TRBJ1-4, the V gene TRBV6-5, with 7 nucleotides matching TRBD1. This CDR3 contains 14 residues. CDR1 is MNHEY, CDR2 SVGAGI, per germline. Unmatched junction bases numbered 4, after V lost 1 base and J lost 8 bases. The CDR3 DNA follows: TGTGCCAGCAGTTACTTGGCAGGGGGGGAAAAACTGTTTTTT. It yields the protein CASSYLAGGEKLFF.

This clone came up a few times. This chain connects TRBV28 to TRBJ1-1, with D tentatively TRBD1 (5 bases). The CDR3 is 13 amino acids. The ends were cut back, 10 bases at V and 2 bases at J, with 14 bases in the middle. Germline V gives CDR1 MDHEN, CDR2 SYDVKM. DNA of the CDR3: TGTGCCATTCTGCAGGGATCCAACACTGAAGCTTTCTTT. It encodes CAILQGSNTEAFF.

The chain is built from TRBV5-1 and TRBJ2-3, with D possibly matching TRBD2 (5 bases). The V gene lost 4 bases and the J gene lost 6 bases, with 12 bases spanning the gap. The CDR3 consists of 13 residues. CDR1 and CDR2 from the germline V gene are SGHRS and YFSETQ. The CDR3 sequence is CASSGFPGDTQYF. Here the CDR3 DNA reads TGCGCCAGCAGCGGGTTTCCGGGGGATACGCAGTATTTT.

This sequence joins TRBV9 and TRBJ2-1; 11 bases are a match to TRBD2. The junction had 6 bases not matched to a gene; V was cut back by 4 bases and J by 6 bases. Germline CDR1 SGDLS, CDR2 YYNGEE. The CDR3 consists of 15 residues. The CDR3, as DNA: TGTGCCAGCAGCACTGGGACTAGCGGTCCCAATGAGCAGTTCTTC. Protein: CASSTGTSGPNEQFF.

This chain joins TRBV5-1 and TRBJ2-5; 9 bases map to TRBD2. The CDR3 is made up of 14 amino acids. Trimming at V came to 0 bases and at J to 4 bases, leaving 1 base not matched to a gene. Germline assignment: CDR1 SGHRS and CDR2 YFSETQ. The CDR3 sequence: CASSLGREGETQYF. CDR3 nucleotide sequence: TGCGCCAGCAGCTTGGGGCGGGAGGGAGAGACCCAGTACTTC.

Of note for this clone: Compared with germline, one end of the junction differs, possibly owing to a read error. The chain links TRBV7-2 to TRBJ1-4, with 7 bases identical to TRBD1. The length of the CDR3 is 13 residues. The germline V gene encodes CDR1 SGHTA and CDR2 FQGNSA. The CDR3 coding sequence is TGTGCCAGCAGCTTAGGACTGGGCGGGACAGCCGTTTTT. It codes for CASSLGLGGTAVF.

The rearrangement joins TRBV11-2 to TRBJ1-2; D might be TRBD1 (5 bases). CDR3 length: 15 residues. Trimming stripped 1 base from V and 2 bases from J, with 11 bases between. The germline gives CDR1 SGHAT, CDR2 FQNNGV. CDR3 loop: CASSLGRVPNYGYTF. In nucleotides, the CDR3 is TGTGCCAGCAGCTTAGGCAGGGTGCCGAACTATGGCTACACCTTC.

The V and J genes are TRBV7-6 and TRBJ2-2, with 12 bases matching TRBD2. Germline V lookup: CDR1 SGHVS, CDR2 FNYEAQ. This CDR3 comprises 16 residues. With 5 bases clipped from V and 6 bases from J, the junction kept 7 bases outside the gene matches. The CDR3 here is CASSKLAGGVPGELFF. DNA for the CDR3: TGTGCCAGCAGCAAGCTAGCGGGAGGGGTACCCGGGGAGCTGTTTTTT.

The chain links TRBV5-8 to TRBJ2-5; TRBD2 agrees at 9 bases. Germline V gene data show CDR1 as SGHTS and CDR2 as YDEGEE. The CDR3 is 12 residues long. With 4 bases clipped from V and 5 bases from J, the junction kept 0 bases outside the gene matches. The CDR3 DNA reads TGTGCCAGCAGCGCGGGAGGGGAGACCCAGTACTTC. Protein: CASSAGGETQYF.

This chain joins TRBV7-2 and TRBJ2-1, with 11 bases identical to TRBD2. V shed 5 bases, J shed 6 bases, and the junction held 6 bases outside the gene matches. CDR1 is SGHTA, CDR2 FQGNSA, per germline. This CDR3 has 15 residues. In nucleotides, the CDR3 is TGTGCCAGCAGCACCGGGACTAGCGGTTTCAATGAGCAGTTCTTC. It translates to CASSTGTSGFNEQFF.

This clone was seen just once. This chain joins TRBV18 and TRBJ1-2, with D uncertain. V was clipped by 3 bases and J by 8 bases, with 10 bases between them. This CDR3 region has 12 residues. Germline V CDR1 and CDR2: KGHSH, LQKENI. The CDR3 sequence is CASSPTVAGYTF. For the CDR3, the DNA is TGTGCCAGCTCACCCACGGTCGCAGGCTACACCTTC. Using reference TRBV18 and TRBJ1-2 for the parts outside the CDR3, the full variable domain is NAGVMQNPRHLVRRRGQEARLRCSPMKGHSHVYWYRQLPEEGLKFMVYLQKENIIDESGMPKERFSAEFPKEGPSILRIQQVVRGDSAAYFCASSPTVAGYTFGSGTRLTVV.

The chain joins TRBV2 to TRBJ2-1; 9 bases line up with TRBD2. CDR1 is SNHLY, CDR2 FYNNEI, per germline. The CDR3 loop spans 15 amino acids. Germline trimming cut 6 bases from V and 0 bases from J; bases unmatched to any gene: 3. The CDR3 region has the DNA TGTGCCAGCAGCGCGACTAGCGGCTCCTACAATGAGCAGTTCTTC. The encoded protein is CASSATSGSYNEQFF. Combining the CDR3 with reference TRBV2 and TRBJ2-1 gives the whole variable domain EPEVTQTPSHQVTQMGQEVILRCVPISNHLYFYWYRQILGQKVEFLVSFYNNEISEKSEIFDDQFSVERPDGSNFTLKIRSTKLEDSAMYFCASSATSGSYNEQFFGPGTRLTVL.

The chain joins TRBV6-1 to TRBJ1-2; 8 bases are a match to TRBD1. CDR1 is MNHNS, CDR2 SASEGT, per germline. CDR3 size: 13 residues. V lost 6 bases to trimming and J lost 5 bases; unmatched junction nucleotides: 5. CDR3 in DNA: TGTGCCAGCAGGGACAGGGCTCGGTATGGCTACACCTTC. It is translated as CASRDRARYGYTF.

J is TRBJ1-2 and V is TRBV5-1; TRBD1 matches at 8 bases. The CDR3 is made up of 14 amino acids. Germline V gene lookup returns CDR1 SGHRS and CDR2 YFSETQ. Unmatched junction bases numbered 4, after V lost 0 bases and J lost 6 bases. This CDR3 is CASSLEQGVNGYTF. The CDR3 DNA reads as TGCGCCAGCAGCTTGGAACAGGGGGTAAATGGCTACACCTTC. Complete variable domain (other parts from reference TRBV5-1 and TRBJ1-2): KAGVTQTPRYLIKTRGQQVTLSCSPISGHRSVSWYQQTPGQGLQFLFEYFSETQRNKGNFPGRFSGRQFSNSRSEMNVSTLELGDSALYLCASSLEQGVNGYTFGSGTRLTVV.